The 2 T cell receptor beta chains listed next were all sequenced from one sample in a study of blood T cells in healthy people across ages. Next came a second PCR, run for roughly 6 to 11 cycles, which used a sample-barcoded 5' primer along with a J-beta primer mix. Each CDR3 protein gets one entry after TCRdb re-called the 5' RACE reads with MiXCR. There are about 1.4 million distinct CDR3 sequences in the sample; approximately 60% occur only once, and over 5.5% lies in the top ten. Sequencing input: blood. The receptors here all came from a young man in good health.

V is TRBV6-6 and J is TRBJ1-5; tentatively, D is TRBD1 (6 bases). There are 15 residues in the CDR3. V lost 2 bases and J 6 bases, leaving 14 bases between the germline ends. Germline V lookup: CDR1 MNHNY, CDR2 SVGAGI (reference sequence). As DNA, the CDR3 is TGTGCCAGCAGTTACGATGCAGGGGACGGTCAGCCCCAGCATTTT. It is translated as CASSYDAGDGQPQHF.

This clonotype was found a few times. The chain links TRBV7-9 to TRBJ1-1; 7 nucleotides agree with TRBD1. Germline loops: CDR1 SEHNR, CDR2 FQNEAQ (reference sequence). The CDR3 length is 15 residues. J lost 6 bases, V lost 5 bases, and 12 bases had no gene match. The CDR3 nucleotides read TGTGCCAGCAGCCCAGGGGTGGGACAGCTCGCTGAAGCTTTCTTT. It codes for CASSPGVGQLAEAFF.